The next 27 T cell receptor beta chains were all read from a single sample in a study of neurological immune-mediated disorders. MiXCR was run by TCRdb on the 5' RACE reads, yielding one entry per CDR3 protein. The repertoire includes about 49,000 distinct CDR3 sequences, 7% to 10% of them detected once, and 1.9% sits in the top ten. Time point described: longitudinal time-point 3. Sequencing was performed on PBMCs. The receptors were gathered from a woman aged 40 to 49 in good health.

This clonotype was picked up many times. The chain combines TRBV5-1 with TRBJ2-1, with D tentatively TRBD1 or TRBD2 (5 bases each). The germline V gene has CDR1 SGHRS and CDR2 YFSETQ. The CDR3 extends over 13 amino acids. The V gene lost 7 bases and the J gene lost 5 bases, with 13 bases spanning the gap. CDR3 in DNA: TGCGCCAGCGCGGCTCGGGGCCACAATGAGCAGTTCTTC. Amino acids: CASAARGHNEQFF.

This sequence joins TRBV20-1 and TRBJ2-3, with D possibly TRBD2 on 7 matching bases. Germline CDR1 DFQATT, CDR2 SNEGSKA (reference sequence). The germline V and J ends were trimmed by 3 bases and 2 bases, with 9 bases remaining between them. The CDR3 length is 13 residues. DNA for the CDR3: TGCAGTGCTAGCGGGGGGCTCACAGATACGCAGTATTTT. Its protein is CSASGGLTDTQYF.

This clonotype has a count of ten or more. The CDR3 sequence: CASSPRPRQGNYGYTF. In nucleotides, the CDR3 is TGTGCCAGCTCACCACGCCCGAGACAGGGTAACTATGGCTACACCTTC. This chain links TRBV18 with TRBJ1-2, with TRBD1 matching over 7 bases. J gave up 1 base and V 1 base, and 6 bases lay outside the gene matches. Germline V gives CDR1 KGHSH, CDR2 LQKENI. The CDR3 length is 16 residues.

This clonotype was found once. This chain joins TRBV6-5 and TRBJ1-4; D is possibly TRBD1 (6 bases). The germline gives CDR1 MNHEY, CDR2 SVGAGI. This CDR3 has 18 residues. V was trimmed by 6 bases and J by 6 bases, leaving 26 bases between them. CDR3 loop: CASREGTYRALRDEKLFF. The CDR3 bases are TGTGCCAGCAGAGAGGGGACCTACAGGGCATTGAGGGATGAAAAACTGTTTTTT.

This clonotype was recorded a few times. J is TRBJ2-1 and V is TRBV12-3 or TRBV12-4; D unclear. CDR3 size: 14 residues. V lost 2 bases and J lost 2, with 7 bases in between. The CDR3 nucleotides are TGTGCCAGCAGTTTAAAACTAACCTACAATGAGCAGTTCTTC. Translation gives CASSLKLTYNEQFF.

This clonotype was observed at least ten times. The chain has TRBV5-6 and TRBJ2-1; 10 bases match TRBD1. CDR1 is SGHDT, CDR2 YYEEEE, per germline. After removal of 3 bases from V and 8 bases from J, the junction contained 11 bases not matched to a gene. The CDR3 spans 16 residues. This CDR3 reads CASSWLTGGGKDEQFF. For the CDR3, the DNA is TGTGCCAGCAGCTGGTTGACAGGGGGCGGTAAGGATGAGCAGTTCTTC.

This clonotype was observed at least ten times. The chain employs TRBV5-1 and TRBJ2-7; D call uncertain. The CDR3 has 13 residues. Germline V gene sequence: CDR1 SGHRS, CDR2 YFSETQ. Trimming shortened V by 2 bases and J by 5 bases, and 11 bases separated the two germline ends. Written as DNA, the CDR3 is TGCGCCAGCAGCTTCCCCGAGATCGACGAGCAGTACTTC. It yields the protein CASSFPEIDEQYF.

By share, this clonotype counts as medium-sized (0.01 to 0.1%). This sequence joins TRBV5-1 and TRBJ2-1, with D perhaps TRBD1 (6 bases). This CDR3 comprises 13 residues. Trimming cost V 5 bases and J 6 bases, with 12 bases left between them. Germline values: CDR1 SGHRS, CDR2 YFSETQ. In DNA, the CDR3 is TGCGCCAGCAGTCTAGGGGGATCCAATGAGCAGTTCTTC. Amino acid sequence: CASSLGGSNEQFF.

This clonotype was detected many times. The chain is built from TRBV7-2 and TRBJ2-7; unclear D gene. The V gene's germline CDR1 is SGHTA and CDR2 FQGNSA. Trimming stripped 2 bases from V and 7 bases from J, with 12 bases between. This CDR3 contains 13 residues. CDR3 sequence (DNA): TGTGCCAGCAGCTTAAACGGGCTCGGGGAGCAGTACTTC. Protein: CASSLNGLGEQYF. The full variable domain, in which reference TRBV7-2 and TRBJ2-7 provide the parts outside the CDR3, is GAGVSQSPSNKVTEKGKDVELRCDPISGHTALYWYRQSLGQGLEFLIYFQGNSAPDKSGLPSDRFSAERTGGSVSTLTIQRTQQEDSAVYLCASSLNGLGEQYFGPGTRLTVT.

There are many counts of this clonotype. The genes are TRBV10-3 and TRBJ1-2; 10 bases are shared with TRBD1. V was pared by 8 bases and J by 4 bases, with 4 bases of the junction left unmatched. Germline lookup yields CDR1 ENHRY and CDR2 SYGVKD. This CDR3 is built from 13 residues. CDR3 coding DNA: TGTGCCATCGGACAGGGGGAGACCTATGGCTACACCTTC. Amino acid sequence: CAIGQGETYGYTF.

The CDR3: CSASGLAVTDTQYF. For the CDR3, the DNA is TGCAGCGCTTCGGGACTAGCGGTCACAGATACGCAGTATTTT. The chain employs TRBV29-1 and TRBJ2-3; 11 nucleotides align to TRBD2. Germline CDR1 SQVTM, CDR2 ANQGSEA. V shed 7 bases and J 2 bases; nucleotides not matched to a gene: 5. This CDR3 region has 14 residues.

This clonotype was seen many times. The rearrangement joins TRBV5-1 to TRBJ2-2; D not resolved. V was trimmed by 1 base and J by 0 bases, leaving 7 bases between them. The germline CDR1 and CDR2 sequences are SGHRS and YFSETQ. CDR3 size: 15 residues. This CDR3 reads CASSLFGANTGELFF. For the CDR3, the DNA is TGCGCCAGCAGCTTGTTCGGCGCGAACACCGGGGAGCTGTTTTTT.

About this clonotype: A clone one base away is much larger, so this may be a read error. This chain uses TRBV7-2 with TRBJ2-3, with 11 bases aligning to TRBD2. The CDR3 spans 16 residues. The ends lost 5 bases at V and 5 bases at J; junction bases unmatched: 9. Germline values: CDR1 SGHTA, CDR2 FQGNSA. CDR3: CASSVLTSGTGDTQYF. In DNA, the CDR3 is TGTGCCAGCAGCGTACTGACTAGCGGGACGGGAGATACGCAGTATTTT.

This clonotype showed up many times. CDR3 residues: CASSPGRGRASGRNEQFF. CDR3 DNA: TGTGCCAGCAGCCCTGGGCGCGGGAGGGCTAGCGGGAGGAATGAGCAGTTCTTC. The chain recombines TRBV27 with TRBJ2-1; TRBD2 aligns across 11 bases. CDR3 length: 18 amino acids. CDR1 and CDR2 (germline): MNHEY, SMNVEV (reference sequence). With V trimmed by 6 bases and J by 7 bases, 17 bases remained unmatched.

This clonotype was seen repeatedly, ten times or more. V usage is TRBV25-1 and J usage is TRBJ1-2; no definite D call. Germline loops: CDR1 MGHDK, CDR2 SYGVNS. The CDR3 is made up of 13 amino acids. V shed 3 bases and J shed 4 bases, with 9 bases lying between them. DNA of the CDR3: TGTGCCAGCAGTGAGGGAGAAGGCTATGGCTACACCTTC. It translates to CASSEGEGYGYTF.

Note on this clonotype: This may be a read error: a much more frequent sequence differs by one nucleotide. This CDR3 fails to terminate in the conserved phenylalanine or tryptophan, so it likely reflects a read error. This chain links TRBV2 with TRBJ2-1, with D hard to call. The CDR3 length is 11 residues. Trimming left V 7 bases short and J 5 bases short, with 6 bases between. Looked up from germline, CDR1 is SNHLY and CDR2 is FYNNEI. The CDR3 here is CASKQDNEQFL. The CDR3 DNA sequence: TGTGCCAGCAAACAAGACAATGAGCAGTTCTTA.

The chain couples TRBV6-1 to TRBJ1-6, with TRBD1 matching over 7 bases. The CDR3 totals 16 residues. The germline V gene has CDR1 MNHNS and CDR2 SASEGT. V dropped 3 bases and J dropped 7; count of bases not matched to a gene: 9. This chain's CDR3 is CASSEGPDRVNSPLHF. The CDR3 DNA follows: TGTGCCAGCAGTGAGGGACCTGACAGGGTGAATTCACCCCTCCACTTT.

This clonotype was recorded many times. The V call is TRBV7-9, the J call TRBJ2-3; TRBD2 matches at 13 bases. Germline V gene sequence: CDR1 SEHNR, CDR2 FQNEAQ (reference sequence). After removal of 6 bases from V and 4 bases from J, the junction contained 4 bases not matched to a gene. CDR3 size: 15 residues. The CDR3 coding sequence is TGTGCCAGCAGTTGGACTAGCGGGGGATCAGATACGCAGTATTTT. Protein product: CASSWTSGGSDTQYF.

In its sample, this clonotype was seen many times. Here the CDR3 reads CASSPMGGDQPQHF. CDR3 bases: TGTGCCAGCAGCCCCATGGGGGGGGATCAGCCCCAGCATTTT. V and J are TRBV2 and TRBJ1-5, with D possibly matching TRBD1 (5 bases). V lost 6 bases to trimming and J lost 5 bases, with 14 bases between them. The CDR3 is made up of 14 amino acids. Germline V gene sequence: CDR1 SNHLY, CDR2 FYNNEI.

This clonotype was counted at least ten times. V gene TRBV7-7 combines with J gene TRBJ2-1; 11 bases map to TRBD2. Trimming removed 1 base from V and 4 bases from J; junction bases left unmatched: 0. The CDR3 is 15 amino acids. Germline values: CDR1 SSHAT, CDR2 FNYEAQ (reference sequence). This chain's CDR3 is CASSLGLAGYNEQFF. CDR3 nucleotide sequence: TGTGCCAGCAGCTTAGGACTAGCGGGGTACAATGAGCAGTTCTTC.

This clonotype was seen ten or more times. V usage is TRBV7-2 and J usage is TRBJ2-5, with TRBD1 matching over 9 bases. Trimming removed 4 bases from V and 3 bases from J; junction bases left unmatched: 9. Looked up from germline, CDR1 is SGHTA and CDR2 is FQGNSA. CDR3 length: 16 residues. The CDR3 region has the DNA TGTGCCAGCAGCTGGATGGGACAGGGAGGAGAAGAGACCCAGTACTTC. This codes for CASSWMGQGGEETQYF.

This clonotype was recorded many times. This chain connects TRBV7-8 to TRBJ2-3; 7 bases are a match to TRBD1. V was clipped by 7 bases and J by 1 base; unmatched bases: 17. This CDR3 has 18 amino acids. Germline-derived CDR1 and CDR2 are SGHVS and FQNEAQ. The CDR3 nucleotides read TGTGCCAGCACCAACTCCCACGGGACAGACGTGCGCACAGATACGCAGTATTTT. Translation gives CASTNSHGTDVRTDTQYF. Based on the CDR3 plus reference TRBV7-8 and TRBJ2-3, the full variable domain is GAGVSQSPRYKVAKRGQDVALRCDPISGHVSLFWYQQALGQGPEFLTYFQNEAQLDKSGLPSDRFFAERPEGSVSTLKIQRTQQEDSAVYLCASTNSHGTDVRTDTQYFGPGTRLTVL.

This clonotype was detected ten times or more. V is TRBV7-9 and J is TRBJ1-2; 7 nucleotides agree with TRBD1. The CDR3 totals 13 residues. V shed 5 bases, J shed 8 bases, and the junction held 8 bases outside the gene matches. Germline lookup yields CDR1 SEHNR and CDR2 FQNEAQ (reference sequence). In DNA, the CDR3 is TGTGCCAGCAGCATGGACAGGCGTGGAGGCTACACCTTC. Protein: CASSMDRRGGYTF.

This clonotype has ten or more counts. The chain couples TRBV4-3 to TRBJ1-2, with 7 bases that match TRBD1. This CDR3 spans 12 amino acids. V was pared by 4 bases and J by 5 bases, with 1 base of the junction left unmatched. Per the germline V gene, CDR1 is LGHNA and CDR2 is YSLEER. The CDR3 DNA reads as TGCGCCAGCAGCCTACAGGGGTATGGCTACACCTTC. This encodes CASSLQGYGYTF.

The genes are TRBV4-2 and TRBJ1-1, with D perhaps matching TRBD1 (5 bases). The CDR3 is 15 residues long. Germline-derived CDR1 and CDR2 are LGHNA and YNFKEQ. V lost 1 base to trimming and J lost 6 bases, with 15 bases between them. This CDR3 reads CASSQADKRAPEAFF. In nucleotides, the CDR3 is TGTGCCAGCAGCCAAGCGGACAAAAGGGCCCCTGAAGCTTTCTTT.

Many counts were recorded for this clonotype. V is TRBV20-1 and J is TRBJ1-6, with D uncertain. V was cut by 3 bases and J by 5 bases, with 23 bases left in between. The CDR3 runs 18 residues. Germline CDR1 and CDR2: DFQATT and SNEGSKA (reference sequence). CDR3 DNA sequence: TGCAGTGCTAGGACCCTCTGGGAGGGAAGGCGCGATAATTCACCCCTCCACTTT. It specifies CSARTLWEGRRDNSPLHF.

This clonotype was recorded many times. V gene TRBV5-1 combines with J gene TRBJ2-3, with 11 nucleotides matching TRBD2. The germline V gene encodes CDR1 SGHRS and CDR2 YFSETQ. J was trimmed by 9 bases and V by 0 bases; bases with no gene match: 6. The CDR3 is 15 amino acids. The CDR3 region has the DNA TGCGCCAGCAGCTTGGCTCTAGCGGGAGGTGAGACGCAGTATTTT. As protein: CASSLALAGGETQYF.